This T cell receptor beta chain derives from a study of high-grade serous ovarian cancer treatment subgroups. Overall study context: On average, 14,192 reads and several thousand unique TCR beta rearrangements were obtained per sample. Overall study results and limits: Higher neoantigen levels went with greater TCR clonal relatedness. Only CDR3 was analyzed; CDR1 and CDR2 were not.

The table came from immunoSEQ multiplex PCR; TCRdb's copy has only in-frame clones and leaves some out. The data contain about 2,200 clones, 60% to 70% of them seen just once; the ten biggest clones take up about 15%. In regard to this clone: Its antigen is unidentified.

Tumor samples were taken before definitive surgery or chemotherapy. The CDR3 extends over 15 amino acids. Germline lookup yields CDR1 SGDLS and CDR2 YYNGEE. The germline V and J ends were trimmed by 0 bases and 6 bases, with 12 bases remaining between them. Sequencing used tumor tissue. The rearrangement links TRBV9 to TRBJ2-2; D unresolved. The receptor comes from a human donor with high-grade serous ovarian cancer. In DNA, the CDR3 is TGTGCCAGCAGCGTAGGCCCCCCTGGGGCCGGGGAGCTGTTTTTT. It codes for CASSVGPPGAGELFF.